This T cell receptor (beta chain) was documented in a study of blood T cells in healthy people across ages. General study findings and limits: CMV status of donors was not determined, possibly confounding expanded clonotype changes. Observed TCR beta diversity per million T cells went down as age went up. This fall followed a roughly linear course with age.

Each donor gave around 9.3 milliliters of peripheral blood. A note on this clonotype: Its antigen is unknown.

The CDR3 runs to 15 residues. Trimming removed 4 bases from V and 4 bases from J, with 15 bases in between. Using a J-beta primer mix together with a sample-barcoded 5' primer, a second PCR was run for roughly 6 to 11 cycles. Template switching added a 12-random-nucleotide identifier to every cDNA molecule. TCRdb recomputed calls from the 5' RACE reads with MiXCR, one row per CDR3 protein. The profile shows over 1,500,000 distinct CDR3 sequences, 49% of them singletons. The sequence derives from a woman aged 40 to 50 in good health. The V gene is TRBV12-3 or TRBV12-4, the J gene TRBJ2-3; D is possibly TRBD2 (5 bases). Sequencing was performed on blood. The CDR3 is CASSSPPLDADTQYF. Here the CDR3 DNA reads TGTGCCAGCAGTTCCCCCCCACTAGACGCAGATACGCAGTATTTT.